The TCR beta chain described here comes from a study of control samples from healthy donors and cancer patients. Assay used: immunoSEQ multiplex PCR; TCRdb lists only in-frame clones, some missing. The sample gives under 200,000 clones, about nine tenths of which show up once; more than 1.3% is in the top ten. The CDR3 length is 14 residues. The ends were cut back, 3 bases at V and 0 bases at J, with 8 bases in the middle. From germline, CDR1 is SEHNR and CDR2 FQNEAQ (reference sequence). Sequenced sample: blood. The TCR originated in a woman aged 25-40 years in good health. The rearrangement links TRBV7-9 to TRBJ1-1; perhaps TRBD1 as D (6 bases). This chain's CDR3 is CASSFQGMNTEAFF. The CDR3 DNA reads TGTGCCAGCAGCTTTCAGGGGATGAACACTGAAGCTTTCTTT.